The 8 T cell receptor beta chains reported below all come from one sample, sequenced in a study of shared clonotypes between healthy human individuals (dated by TCRdb to about 2020). The library was prepared using the immunoSEQ multiplex PCR assay. TCRdb obtained this table from immuneACCESS and retained in-frame rearrangements with V and J assigned. These tables miss some clones; where compared with another copy, unresolved V genes account for less than half of the shortfall, and the remainder is unexplained. Across this sample there are 1.4 million or so clones, with 97% to 99% seen only once. Clones ranked in the top ten supply roughly 0.35% of the sample. The specimen sequenced was naive CD4+ T cells sorted from blood. Sample cell subset or site, as interpreted from the label and publication: CD45RA+ positively selected. All receptors come from a man aged 25-45 years in good health.

This rearrangement joins TRBV5-1 to TRBJ1-3; unclear D gene. The CDR3 contains 15 residues. V lost 0 bases, J lost 4 bases, and 11 bases lay in between. CDR1 is SGHRS, CDR2 YFSETQ, per germline. In DNA, the CDR3 is TGCGCCAGCAGCTTGGCCAGTGAGTTGGGAAACACCATATATTTT. Its protein product is CASSLASELGNTIYF.

The chain links TRBV2 to TRBJ2-7; tentatively, D is TRBD1 (5 bases). The CDR3 has 13 amino acids. The ends were cut back, 11 bases at V and 2 bases at J, with 16 bases in the middle. Per germline, CDR1 SNHLY and CDR2 FYNNEI. CDR3 DNA: TGTGCCGGATGGCAGGACACTACCTACGAGCAGTACTTC. It translates to CAGWQDTTYEQYF.

The chain joins TRBV7-9 to TRBJ1-1; TRBD1 is a possible D gene (5 bases). V was pared by 1 base and J by 4 bases, with 13 bases between. CDR1 and CDR2 from the germline V gene are SEHNR and FQNEAQ (reference sequence). The CDR3 runs to 15 residues. CDR3 protein: CASSLEPGRVTEAFF. DNA of the CDR3: TGTGCCAGCAGCTTAGAGCCGGGGCGGGTCACTGAAGCTTTCTTT.

The rearrangement uses TRBV18 and TRBJ2-6; possible D gene TRBD2, 5 bases. Deletions cut 4 bases from V and 3 bases from J, with 13 bases between. Germline values: CDR1 KGHSH, CDR2 LQKENI. CDR3 size: 16 residues. Here the CDR3 reads CASSQVLGSGANVLTF. The CDR3 DNA follows: TGTGCCAGCTCACAGGTACTAGGGAGTGGGGCCAACGTCCTGACTTTC. The variable domain in full, completed from reference TRBV18 and TRBJ2-6, reads NAGVMQNPRHLVRRRGQEARLRCSPMKGHSHVYWYRQLPEEGLKFMVYLQKENIIDESGMPKERFSAEFPKEGPSILRIQQVVRGDSAAYFCASSQVLGSGANVLTFGAGSRLTVL.

The V and J genes are TRBV5-1 and TRBJ1-2, with 8 positions matching TRBD1. There are 13 residues in the CDR3. CDR1 SGHRS and CDR2 YFSETQ come from the germline V gene. With 4 bases clipped from V and 14 bases from J, the junction kept 13 bases outside the gene matches. As DNA, the CDR3 is TGCGCCAGCAGCCTCGGACAGGGTAGGAGAGGAACCTTC. This encodes CASSLGQGRRGTF.

The chain joins TRBV19 to TRBJ2-5; 8 positions match TRBD1. This CDR3 comprises 13 residues. J lost 4 bases, V lost 5 bases, and 3 bases had no gene match. Germline V CDR1 and CDR2: LNHDA, SQIVND (reference sequence). CDR3 sequence reads: CASSAGGGETQYF. DNA of the CDR3: TGTGCCAGTAGTGCAGGGGGCGGAGAGACCCAGTACTTC.

The rearrangement joins TRBV28 to TRBJ2-7; D is ambiguous. Trimming stripped 3 bases from V and 4 bases from J, with 7 bases between. The CDR3 is made up of 12 amino acids. The germline CDR1 and CDR2 sequences are MDHEN and SYDVKM. This CDR3 reads CASSFPRYEQYF. The CDR3 DNA sequence: TGTGCCAGCAGTTTCCCGAGATACGAGCAGTACTTC.

This chain uses TRBV5-1 with TRBJ2-4, with D hard to call. CDR3 length: 17 amino acids. V was shortened by 0 bases and J by 0 bases, with 13 bases between the two germline ends. The germline V gene has CDR1 SGHRS and CDR2 YFSETQ. CDR3: CASSLDGQALAKNIQYF. The CDR3 nucleotides read TGCGCCAGCAGCTTGGATGGTCAGGCTCTAGCCAAAAACATTCAGTACTTC.